These 10 T cell receptor beta chains came from one sample sequenced in a study of shared clonotypes between healthy human individuals. Measured with immunoSEQ multiplex PCR; TCRdb has only the in-frame clones, and not every one. The sample has roughly 1,100,000 clones; under 80% are singletons. Sequencing was done on a sample of memory CD4+ T cells sorted from blood. The sample's subset: CD45RA-negative fraction. These receptors were obtained from a man between 18 and 29 years old in good health.

This rearrangement joins TRBV5-4 to TRBJ2-3; D is possibly TRBD1 or TRBD2 (6 bases each). Trimming took 4 bases from V and 0 from J, leaving 18 bases between them. CDR1 and CDR2 (germline): SGHNT, YYREEE (reference sequence). The CDR3 is 17 amino acids. CDR3 DNA sequence: TGTGCCAGCAGCCATAATATTGGGGGGCCTAGCACAGATACGCAGTATTTT. Translation gives CASSHNIGGPSTDTQYF.

This clone occurred once. V usage is TRBV10-3 and J usage is TRBJ1-1; perhaps TRBD1 as D (6 bases). Trimming removed 0 bases from V and 1 base from J, with 9 bases in between. CDR3 length: 15 amino acids. Germline V gene lookup returns CDR1 ENHRY and CDR2 SYGVKD. CDR3 in amino acids: CAISESGTQNTEAFF. The CDR3 bases are TGTGCCATCAGTGAGTCGGGGACACAGAACACTGAAGCTTTCTTT.

Notes on this clone: At the DNA level, this CDR3 is encoded by other sequences in the same sample as well. The chain carries TRBV6-5 and TRBJ1-2, with TRBD1 matching 8 bases. The V gene's germline CDR1 is MNHEY and CDR2 SVGAGI. The V and J ends lost 6 bases and 4 bases, in that order; junction bases with no gene match: 1. The CDR3 length is 12 residues. CDR3 residues: CASRTGGYGYTF. The CDR3 bases are TGTGCCAGCAGAACAGGGGGCTATGGCTACACCTTC.

The chain uses TRBV6-5 and TRBJ2-6; 7 bases match TRBD1. V lost 11 bases and J lost 13; bases outside the gene matches: 14. This CDR3 contains 13 residues. Per the germline V gene, CDR1 is MNHEY and CDR2 is SVGAGI. The CDR3 sequence is CAARNQGVGVLTF. The CDR3 DNA sequence: TGTGCCGCCCGTAATCAGGGGGTTGGGGTCCTGACTTTC.

This clone was seen only once. The chain is built from TRBV5-4 and TRBJ2-3, with D perhaps TRBD1 or TRBD2 (5 bases each). Germline assignment: CDR1 SGHNT and CDR2 YYREEE (reference sequence). The CDR3 contains 15 residues. V was pared by 3 bases and J by 2 bases, with 13 bases between. This chain's CDR3 is CASSSSPGPTDTQYF. Here the CDR3 DNA reads TGTGCCAGCAGCTCCTCTCCGGGGCCCACAGATACGCAGTATTTT.

This chain connects TRBV28 to TRBJ2-7; 11 bases agree with TRBD2. Germline lookup yields CDR1 MDHEN and CDR2 SYDVKM. Unmatched junction bases numbered 10, after V lost 6 bases and J lost 3 bases. The CDR3 runs 16 residues. The CDR3 reads CASRVGGTSGYYEQYF. The CDR3 DNA sequence: TGTGCCAGCAGGGTGGGGGGGACTAGCGGATACTACGAGCAGTACTTC.

This clone showed up just once. J is TRBJ2-2 and V is TRBV6-4, with D possibly being TRBD1 or TRBD2 (5 bases each). Germline CDR1 MRHNA, CDR2 SNTAGT. Trimming removed 5 bases from V and 1 base from J, with 14 bases in between. The CDR3 has 16 residues. CDR3 sequence reads: CASSSRGDGNTGELFF. In DNA form, the CDR3 reads TGTGCCAGCAGTTCCCGTGGGGACGGGAACACCGGGGAGCTGTTTTTT.

The chain recombines TRBV6-1 with TRBJ1-2; D uncertain. CDR1 MNHNS and CDR2 SASEGT come from the germline V gene. The CDR3 runs 15 residues. Between the trimmed V and J ends, which lost 7 bases and 0 bases, there was a span of 15 bases. CDR3 residues: CASTNHGGSNYGYTF. CDR3 DNA sequence: TGTGCCAGCACTAACCACGGAGGATCTAACTATGGCTACACCTTC.

V and J are TRBV5-1 and TRBJ2-2; TRBD2 matches 8 bases. This CDR3 is 15 amino acids long. Germline-derived CDR1 and CDR2 are SGHRS and YFSETQ. With 2 bases clipped from V and 1 base from J, the junction kept 1 base outside the gene matches. DNA of the CDR3: TGCGCCAGCAGCTTTAGCGGGGAGAACACCGGGGAGCTGTTTTTT. Protein: CASSFSGENTGELFF.

The chain combines TRBV5-5 with TRBJ2-6; no clear D. The CDR3 runs to 16 residues. The V end was cut by 0 bases, the J end by 1 base, with 8 bases between. Germline V gene sequence: CDR1 SGHKS, CDR2 YYEKEE (reference sequence). CDR3 in DNA: TGTGCCAGCAGCTTGGCTTCCGTATCTGGGGCCAACGTCCTGACTTTC. Protein: CASSLASVSGANVLTF.